One sample yielded the 18 T cell receptor beta chains listed below, sequenced in a study of beta chain features in type 1 diabetes. Which antigens these TCRs recognize remains unknown. General study points: Shorter TCRB CDR3s, moderately but significantly so, marked every one of the four CD4+ subsets in Type 1 diabetes patients.

Expressed TCRB transcripts were sequenced because the isolated RNA had all been reverse transcribed beforehand. Profiling relied on immunoSEQ multiplex PCR, and the TCRdb table lists in-frame clones only, not all of them. The table lists over 200,000 clones, under 13% of them singletons, with 0.017% in the top ten. The specimen sequenced was naive CD4+ T cells from blood. These receptors all come from a man aged 25 to 45 with type 1 diabetes.

This clone was seen more than once but under ten times. This rearrangement joins TRBV6-6 to TRBJ2-3; 9 positions match TRBD2. Germline V lookup: CDR1 MNHNY, CDR2 SVGAGI (reference sequence). This CDR3 is 14 amino acids long. Trimming removed 8 bases from V and 6 bases from J; junction bases left unmatched: 9. The CDR3 nucleotides are TGTGCCAGCCTGAGGGCGGGGGGGATGGATACGCAGTATTTT. It yields the protein CASLRAGGMDTQYF.

As for this clone: One end of the junction does not line up with germline, which may come from a read error. The chain employs TRBV10-3 and TRBJ2-5, with D possibly being TRBD2 (6 bases). The germline V gene encodes CDR1 ENHRY and CDR2 SYGVKD. This CDR3 has 13 residues. CDR3 DNA sequence: TGTGCCGTCTCTGTGGACTACCAGGAGACCCAGTACTTC. The encoded protein is CAVSVDYQETQYF.

The chain has TRBV5-4 and TRBJ2-7, with 12 bases aligning to TRBD2. The ends lost 0 bases at V and 3 bases at J; junction bases unmatched: 4. Germline V gene lookup returns CDR1 SGHNT and CDR2 YYREEE (reference sequence). The CDR3 contains 16 residues. CDR3 sequence: CASSLGGLAGYYEQYF. The CDR3 DNA sequence: TGTGCCAGCAGCTTGGGGGGACTAGCGGGTTACTACGAGCAGTACTTC.

In this sample, this clone turned up once. V gene TRBV19 combines with J gene TRBJ2-3; tentatively, D is TRBD1 (8 bases). Per the germline V gene, CDR1 is LNHDA and CDR2 is SQIVND (reference sequence). V was clipped by 8 bases and J by 6 bases, with 21 bases between them. The CDR3 extends over 15 amino acids. The CDR3 DNA is TGTGCCAGTTCAGGGGGCGGGGGCGTCCGGGATACGCAGTATTTT. Its protein is CASSGGGGVRDTQYF.

This clone showed up just a few times. The chain has TRBV27 and TRBJ1-5; 8 bases match TRBD1. V was pared by 7 bases and J by 9 bases, with 11 bases of the junction left unmatched. Germline-derived CDR1 and CDR2 are MNHEY and SMNVEV (reference sequence). The CDR3 sequence is 14 residues long. The CDR3: CASMTGERVGPQHF. In DNA form, the CDR3 reads TGTGCCAGCATGACAGGGGAGAGGGTCGGGCCCCAGCATTTT.

This clone was counted between two and nine times. V usage is TRBV5-1 and J usage is TRBJ1-2, with 10 bases that match TRBD1. Trimming at V came to 3 bases and at J to 7 bases, leaving 18 bases not matched to a gene. The CDR3 extends over 18 amino acids. The germline gives CDR1 SGHRS, CDR2 YFSETQ. In DNA form, the CDR3 reads TGCGCCAGCAGCTCTCACCGGGACAGGGGATCTTCTTTTTCTGGCTACACCTTC. Its protein is CASSSHRDRGSSFSGYTF.

The chain links TRBV7-6 to TRBJ1-6, with 7 bases fitting TRBD1. After removal of 1 base from V and 12 bases from J, the junction contained 3 bases not matched to a gene. The germline V gene encodes CDR1 SGHVS and CDR2 FNYEAQ. CDR3 length equals 13 residues. The chain's CDR3 is CASSLGQGEPLHF. Here the CDR3 DNA reads TGTGCCAGCAGCTTAGGGCAGGGGGAACCCCTCCACTTT.

This clone has more than one count but fewer than ten. The gene calls are TRBV6-5 and TRBJ2-3; D unclear. This CDR3 has 14 residues. CDR1 and CDR2 from the germline V gene are MNHEY and SVGAGI. V was cut by 6 bases and J by 2 bases, with 12 bases left in between. The CDR3 coding sequence is TGTGCCAGCAGGCCTTGGCCCGCCACAGATACGCAGTATTTT. This gives the protein CASRPWPATDTQYF.

This clone was seen a few times. This chain connects TRBV4-2 to TRBJ2-1; tentatively, D is TRBD2 (6 bases). Germline CDR1 and CDR2: LGHNA and YNFKEQ. The CDR3 is made up of 16 amino acids. V was trimmed by 4 bases and J by 8 bases, leaving 21 bases between them. CDR3 residues: CASSPRRDSSGDEQFF. CDR3 bases: TGTGCCAGCAGCCCCAGAAGGGACTCCTCTGGGGATGAGCAGTTCTTC.

The V call is TRBV2, the J call TRBJ1-2; D not certain. Germline CDR1 is SNHLY and CDR2 is FYNNEI. There are 13 residues in the CDR3. Trimming removed 7 bases from V and 4 bases from J, with 13 bases in between. The CDR3, as DNA: TGTGCCAGCATTCTCAGTGGTGCCTATGGCTACACCTTC. Encoded protein: CASILSGAYGYTF.

As to this clone: Germline is not matched at one junction end, which may reflect a read error. This rearrangement joins TRBV11-2 to TRBJ2-2; D might be TRBD1 (5 bases). Germline CDR1 and CDR2: SGHAT and FQNNGV. This CDR3 contains 13 residues. DNA of the CDR3: TGTGCCAGCAGCTTCGGACACACCAGGGAGCTGTTTTTT. This gives the protein CASSFGHTRELFF.

This chain uses TRBV7-3 with TRBJ2-6, with D possibly being TRBD1 (6 bases). Trimming took off 5 bases at V and 2 bases at J, with 10 bases between the two ends. Germline CDR1 reads SGHTA; CDR2 reads FQGTGA. The CDR3 runs 15 residues. The DNA of the CDR3 is TGTGCCAGCAGCCCACAGGGTACTGGGGCCAACGTCCTGACTTTC. This sequence encodes CASSPQGTGANVLTF.

This clone has a handful of counts. The chain links TRBV28 to TRBJ1-1; no definite D call. Germline CDR1 MDHEN, CDR2 SYDVKM. This CDR3 region has 13 residues. Trimming pared 6 bases from V and 0 bases from J, leaving 8 bases between. DNA of the CDR3: TGTGCCAGCAGCCGTAACATGAACACTGAAGCTTTCTTT. Residues: CASSRNMNTEAFF.

There are a few counts of this clone. The J gene is TRBJ1-4, the V gene TRBV5-1; the match to TRBD1 covers 7 bases. The germline V gene encodes CDR1 SGHRS and CDR2 YFSETQ. The V gene end was trimmed by 5 bases and the J gene end by 4 bases; junction bases not matched to a gene: 5. CDR3 size: 14 residues. This CDR3 reads CASRRDSYNEKLFF. Here the CDR3 DNA reads TGCGCCAGCAGGAGGGACAGCTATAATGAAAAACTGTTTTTT.

This sequence joins TRBV7-9 and TRBJ2-7; 10 nucleotides agree with TRBD1. The CDR3 totals 15 residues. Germline CDR1 and CDR2: SEHNR and FQNEAQ (reference sequence). V lost 5 bases, J lost 6 bases, and 10 bases stayed unmatched. The CDR3 nucleotides read TGTGCCAGCAGCAAACCGGGACAGGGGAACCTCGAGCAGTACTTC. Translation gives CASSKPGQGNLEQYF. The full variable domain, rest sourced from reference TRBV7-9 and TRBJ2-7, is DTGVSQNPRHKITKRGQNVTFRCDPISEHNRLYWYRQTLGQGPEFLTYFQNEAQLEKSRLLSDRFSAERPKGSFSTLEIQRTEQGDSAMYLCASSKPGQGNLEQYFGPGTRLTVT.

The rearrangement links TRBV5-1 to TRBJ1-1; D ambiguous. Per the germline V gene, CDR1 is SGHRS and CDR2 is YFSETQ. The CDR3 covers 13 residues. V lost 3 bases, J lost 1 base, and 7 bases lay in between. CDR3 nucleotide sequence: TGCGCCAGCAGCTGGTTACAGAACACTGAAGCTTTCTTT. It is translated as CASSWLQNTEAFF.

This sequence joins TRBV2 and TRBJ1-6; 10 bases agree with TRBD1. The junction had 4 bases not matched to a gene; V was cut back by 7 bases and J by 7 bases. This CDR3 is 14 amino acids long. Germline-derived CDR1 and CDR2 are SNHLY and FYNNEI. The CDR3 DNA follows: TGTGCCAGCAATCGGGACAGGGGAAATTCACCCCTCCACTTT. Its protein product is CASNRDRGNSPLHF.

The gene calls are TRBV6-4 and TRBJ2-6; perhaps TRBD1 as D (6 bases). Trimming stripped 6 bases from V and 0 bases from J, with 15 bases between. There are 17 residues in the CDR3. Germline assignment: CDR1 MRHNA and CDR2 SNTAGT. The CDR3 DNA sequence: TGTGCCAGCAGCCCCAAGGACAGAAGCTCTGGGGCCAACGTCCTGACTTTC. It yields the protein CASSPKDRSSGANVLTF.